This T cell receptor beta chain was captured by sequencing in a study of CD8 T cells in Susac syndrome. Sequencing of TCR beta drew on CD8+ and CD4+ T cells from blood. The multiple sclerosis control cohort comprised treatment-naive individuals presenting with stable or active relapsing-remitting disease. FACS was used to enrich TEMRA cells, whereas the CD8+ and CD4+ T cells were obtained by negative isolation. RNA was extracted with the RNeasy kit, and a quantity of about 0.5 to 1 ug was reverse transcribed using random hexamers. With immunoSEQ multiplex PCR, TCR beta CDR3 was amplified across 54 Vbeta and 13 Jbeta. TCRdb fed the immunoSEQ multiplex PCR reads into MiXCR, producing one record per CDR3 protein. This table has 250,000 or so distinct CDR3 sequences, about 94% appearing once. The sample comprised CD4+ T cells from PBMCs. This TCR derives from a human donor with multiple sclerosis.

The CDR3 nucleotides read TGCAGTGCAATGGGACTAGCGGGGGGGGAAGATACGCAGTATTTT. Amino acids: CSAMGLAGGEDTQYF. The chain recombines TRBV20-1 with TRBJ2-3; TRBD2 aligns across 16 bases. Per germline, CDR1 DFQATT and CDR2 SNEGSKA (reference sequence). This CDR3 spans 15 amino acids. V lost 6 bases to trimming and J lost 5 bases; unmatched junction nucleotides: 5.